The T cell receptor (beta chain) described here comes from a study of radiotherapy plus CTLA-4 blockade in lung cancer. Study results and limitations: In blood, tumor-derived TCR clones expanded after radiotherapy plus ipilimumab.

Sequencing used immunoSEQ multiplex PCR; TCRdb keeps in-frame clones, though not all of them. The table has 50,000 or so clones, approximately 90% seen once; the top ten hold approximately 7.8%. This clone was found once. The antigen is unknown. Trimming took 5 bases from V and 5 from J; bases not matched to a gene: 8. Germline lookup yields CDR1 SGHTA and CDR2 FQGNSA. The CDR3 length is 16 residues. The clonotype comes from a human donor with non-small cell lung cancer whose response to radiotherapy plus ipilimumab could not be evaluated. Material: peripheral blood, obtained from a patient treated with radiotherapy plus ipilimumab. The V and J genes are TRBV7-2 and TRBJ2-1; 11 positions agree with TRBD2. CDR3 region: CASSTPTSGIHNEQFF. The CDR3, as DNA: TGTGCCAGCAGCACCCCGACTAGCGGGATTCACAATGAGCAGTTCTTC.